This TCR beta chain was identified in a study of radiation and T cells in renal cell carcinoma. Study conclusions and caveats: Top tumor clonotypes rose in blood 2 weeks post-radiation, then contracted. Baseline intratumoral clonotype presence is unknown without pretreatment biopsies.

This clone was detected once. Its matching antigen is unknown. TCRdb's table, derived via immunoSEQ multiplex PCR, lists solely in-frame clones and lacks some. This table holds 100,000 to 150,000 clones, around four fifths found once. The CDR3 is 14 residues long. CDR1 is SGDLS, CDR2 YYNGEE, per germline. V lost 6 bases and J 5 bases, leaving 18 bases between the germline ends. Described time point: blood 2 weeks post-SBRT. Treatment given: 15 Gy SBRT to primary tumor, nephrectomy 4 weeks later. Radiation-treated patients gave blood at baseline, week 2 and week 4. The TCR comes from a woman in her sixties or seventies with renal cell carcinoma. The chain uses TRBV9 and TRBJ2-7, with a tentative D call TRBD2 (7 bases). This specimen was blood, taken from a patient whose treatment included radiotherapy and nephrectomy. CDR3 region: CASNPGGALNEQYF. In DNA form, the CDR3 reads TGTGCCAGCAATCCTGGGGGGGCGCTGAACGAGCAGTACTTC. Variable domain in full (rest from reference TRBV9 and TRBJ2-7): DSGVTQTPKHLITATGQRVTLRCSPRSGDLSVYWYQQSLDQGLQFLIQYYNGEERAKGNILERFSAQQFPDLHSELNLSSLELGDSALYFCASNPGGALNEQYFGPGTRLTVT.